Following are 18 T cell receptor beta chains from one sample sequenced in a study of blood T cell repertoires in COVID-19. This table comes from immunoSEQ multiplex PCR, and its TCRdb copy is limited to in-frame clones, with some not included. In the table there are 200,000 to 300,000 clones, less than 90% of which are singletons. Sequencing was done on a sample of peripheral blood. These receptors all stem from a man aged 60-69 years with acute or convalescent COVID-19.

The rearrangement links TRBV27 to TRBJ2-5, with D possibly matching TRBD2 (5 bases). V was cut by 6 bases and J by 4 bases, with 12 bases left in between. Germline CDR1 reads MNHEY; CDR2 reads SMNVEV (reference sequence). This CDR3 is built from 13 residues. DNA of the CDR3: TGTGCCAGCAGCCCCGGGAACCGAGAGACCCAGTACTTC. Translating it yields CASSPGNRETQYF.

The chain uses TRBV14 and TRBJ2-1; D might be TRBD2 (6 bases). V was clipped by 0 bases and J by 12 bases, with 12 bases between them. Germline V lookup: CDR1 SGHDN, CDR2 FVKESK. The CDR3 runs to 13 residues. The DNA of the CDR3 is TGTGCCAGCAGCCAAGATATCGGGCGGGGGCAGTTCTTC. This codes for CASSQDIGRGQFF.

This chain uses TRBV5-4 with TRBJ1-5; D remains ambiguous. There are 15 residues in the CDR3. Per germline, CDR1 SGHNT and CDR2 YYREEE (reference sequence). V was cut by 2 bases and J by 0 bases, with 9 bases left in between. The CDR3: CASSFGGNSNQPQHF. CDR3 in DNA: TGTGCCAGCAGCTTCGGAGGCAATAGCAATCAGCCCCAGCATTTT.

This clone turned up a few times. The CDR3 region is CASSLFGGAARPSPLHF. The CDR3 DNA reads as TGTGCCAGCAGTTTATTCGGCGGGGCAGCAAGACCTTCACCCCTCCACTTT. V gene TRBV27 combines with J gene TRBJ1-6; TRBD1 might be the D (5 bases). Trimming stripped 1 base from V and 9 bases from J, with 19 bases between. CDR1 and CDR2 (germline): MNHEY, SMNVEV (reference sequence). This CDR3 has 17 amino acids.

The genes are TRBV3-1 (or the pseudogene TRBV3-2) and TRBJ1-4; TRBD1 matches at 7 bases. This CDR3 is built from 14 residues. Trimming cost V 1 base and J 7 bases; bases outside gene matches: 3. Germline-derived CDR1 and CDR2 are LGHDT and YNNKEL (reference sequence). CDR3 sequence reads: CASSQGAGGEKLFF. The CDR3 DNA sequence: TGTGCCAGCAGCCAAGGGGCAGGGGGTGAAAAACTGTTTTTT.

The chain employs TRBV19 and TRBJ2-7; 9 nucleotides agree with TRBD1. The germline V gene encodes CDR1 LNHDA and CDR2 SQIVND (reference sequence). Germline trimming cut 6 bases from V and 6 bases from J; bases unmatched to any gene: 9. The CDR3 extends over 14 amino acids. The CDR3 reads CASSFGTGYREQYF. The CDR3 coding sequence is TGTGCCAGTAGCTTTGGGACAGGGTATCGCGAGCAGTACTTC.

Only one count was recorded for this clone. The rearrangement uses TRBV5-5 and TRBJ1-4, with D possibly being TRBD1 (5 bases). Per germline, CDR1 SGHKS and CDR2 YYEKEE (reference sequence). The CDR3 sequence is 14 residues long. V lost 5 bases to trimming and J lost 5 bases, with 13 bases between them. CDR3 region: CASRTRDWNEKLFF. CDR3 DNA sequence: TGTGCCAGCAGGACCCGGGACTGGAATGAAAAACTGTTTTTT.

This clone showed up just once. This chain links TRBV11-2 with TRBJ1-2; D might be TRBD1 (5 bases). CDR3 length: 16 amino acids. The V end was cut by 5 bases, the J end by 7 bases, with 23 bases between. CDR1 and CDR2 from the germline V gene are SGHAT and FQNNGV. For the CDR3, the DNA is TGTGCCAGCAGCCCCACGGTCTTCACGCAGGGCTCTGGCTACACCTTC. Amino acids: CASSPTVFTQGSGYTF.

J is TRBJ2-7 and V is TRBV21-1; the DNA was not used to check the table's D call, TRBD2. TRBV21-1 is noted as a pseudogene. The length of the CDR3 is 16 residues. This CDR3 reads CASSKCLREGHDEQYF. DNA for the CDR3: TGTGCCAGCAGCAAGTGTTTGCGGGAGGGCCATGACGAGCAGTACTTC.

The rearrangement links TRBV3-1 (or the pseudogene TRBV3-2) to TRBJ2-4, with 9 bases that match TRBD1. Germline lookup yields CDR1 LGHDT and CDR2 YNNKEL (reference sequence). This CDR3 spans 19 amino acids. The junction had 14 bases not matched to a gene; V was cut back by 3 bases and J by 2 bases. CDR3 coding DNA: TGTGCCAGCAGCCATATACCAAGAGGGACAGGGTCGTCCAAAAACATTCAGTACTTC. Its translation: CASSHIPRGTGSSKNIQYF.

This rearrangement joins TRBV4-2 to TRBJ2-3; perhaps TRBD1 as D (5 bases). CDR1 is LGHNA, CDR2 YNFKEQ, per germline. Trimming stripped 4 bases from V and 5 bases from J, with 19 bases between. The CDR3 is 16 amino acids. The CDR3 DNA is TGTGCCAGCAGCCTTAAGGGGTCTGCATGGCGAGATACGCAGTATTTT. Protein sequence: CASSLKGSAWRDTQYF.

This chain connects TRBV29-1 to TRBJ2-1; 11 bases are a match to TRBD2. This CDR3 contains 16 residues. The trim removed 4 bases at V and 0 bases at J, leaving 5 bases unmatched. The germline gives CDR1 SQVTM, CDR2 ANQGSEA. Here the CDR3 reads CSVGLAGGRSYNEQFF. CDR3 DNA sequence: TGCAGCGTTGGCCTAGCGGGAGGCCGCTCCTACAATGAGCAGTTCTTC.

The chain joins TRBV7-6 to TRBJ2-1, with D possibly TRBD2 on 6 matching bases. This CDR3 is 15 amino acids long. Trimming pared 6 bases from V and 10 bases from J, leaving 22 bases between. The V gene's germline CDR1 is SGHVS and CDR2 FNYEAQ. The CDR3 coding sequence is TGTGCCAGCAGAAGAGGGGACTCGGGAGTCGAAGAGCAGTTCTTC. Its protein product is CASRRGDSGVEEQFF.

This sequence joins TRBV21-1 and TRBJ1-4. TRBV21-1 is a known pseudogene. The CDR3 is 11 residues long. CDR3 region: CASSKSGKLFF. The CDR3 DNA is TGTGCCAGCAGCAAATCCGGAAAACTGTTTTTT.

The chain uses TRBV5-4 and TRBJ2-2; D perhaps matches TRBD2 (5 bases). In germline, CDR1 is SGHNT, CDR2 YYREEE (reference sequence). V gave up 2 bases and J gave up 8 bases, with 7 bases separating them. The CDR3 has 12 residues. The CDR3 region has the DNA TGTGCCAGCAGCTTACCGGGGGGGGAGCTGTTTTTT. It codes for CASSLPGGELFF.

The V and J genes are TRBV30 and TRBJ1-1; D possibly corresponds to TRBD1 (5 bases). Germline V gene lookup returns CDR1 GTSNPN and CDR2 SVGIG (reference sequence). Trimming shortened V by 4 bases and J by 11 bases, and 23 bases separated the two germline ends. The CDR3 extends over 14 amino acids. CDR3 DNA: TGTGCCTGGATCCCGCGGCCCAGGGATCCATGGGCTTTCTTT. Protein sequence: CAWIPRPRDPWAFF.

V usage is TRBV7-2 and J usage is TRBJ2-7; 7 bases are shared with TRBD2. CDR1 and CDR2 from the germline V gene are SGHTA and FQGNSA. The ends lost 2 bases at V and 1 base at J; junction bases unmatched: 5. The CDR3 totals 15 residues. Here the CDR3 DNA reads TGTGCCAGCAGCTTAATTGGTAGCGGGTCCTACGAGCAGTACTTC. The encoded protein is CASSLIGSGSYEQYF.

The J gene is TRBJ1-5, the V gene TRBV28; TRBD1 might be the D (6 bases). Germline V CDR1 and CDR2: MDHEN, SYDVKM. V was trimmed by 5 bases and J by 0 bases, leaving 17 bases between them. The CDR3 is 17 residues long. CDR3 loop: CASSAFTGILSNQPQHF. CDR3 nucleotides: TGTGCCAGCAGTGCATTCACAGGGATCCTTAGCAATCAGCCCCAGCATTTT. Full variable domain (outside the CDR3, taken from reference TRBV28 and TRBJ1-5): DVKVTQSSRYLVKRTGEKVFLECVQDMDHENMFWYRQDPGLGLRLIYFSYDVKMKEKGDIPEGYSVSREKKERFSLILESASTNQTSMYLCASSAFTGILSNQPQHFGDGTRLSIL.